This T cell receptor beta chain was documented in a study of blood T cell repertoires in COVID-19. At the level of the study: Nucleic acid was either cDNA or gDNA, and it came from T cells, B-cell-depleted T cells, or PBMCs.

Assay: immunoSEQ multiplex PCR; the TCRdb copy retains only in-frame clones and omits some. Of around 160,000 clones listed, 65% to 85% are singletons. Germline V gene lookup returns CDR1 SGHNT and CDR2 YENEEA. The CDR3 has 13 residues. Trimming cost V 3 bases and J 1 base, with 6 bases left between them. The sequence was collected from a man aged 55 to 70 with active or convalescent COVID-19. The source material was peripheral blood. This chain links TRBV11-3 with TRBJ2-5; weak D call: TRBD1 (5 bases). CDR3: CASSLTVQETQYF. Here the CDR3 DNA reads TGTGCCAGCAGCTTGACAGTCCAAGAGACCCAGTACTTC. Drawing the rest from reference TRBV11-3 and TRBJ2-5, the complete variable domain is EAGVVQSPRYKIIEKKQPVAFWCNPISGHNTLYWYLQNLGQGPELLIRYENEEAVDDSQLPKDRFSAERLKGVDSTLKIQPAELGDSAVYLCASSLTVQETQYFGPGTRLLVL.